This T cell receptor (beta chain) was found in a study of T cells after yellow fever vaccination. Study at large: Fractions with few cells were prepared using SMART-Seq v4 Ultra Low Input.

In making TCR cDNA, 5'RACE template switching added a universal primer site and UMIs to it. Via MiXCR, TCRdb re-called the 5' RACE reads, giving one row per CDR3 protein. The data show 400,000 or so distinct CDR3 sequences, roughly 10% seen once. For this clonotype: Its antigen is undetermined.

Study results and caveats: Repertoires sorted by FACS could include abundant clonotypes that are contaminants from the bulk population. Only a small proportion of the clonotypes turned up in both the CD4 and the CD8 compartments, likely arising from convergent recombination.

The V end was cut by 2 bases, the J end by 7 bases, with 5 bases between. This CDR3 spans 11 amino acids. Germline CDR1 reads MDHEN; CDR2 reads SYDVKM. The chain uses TRBV28 and TRBJ1-1; D call uncertain. The sequenced sample was PBMCs, obtained on the day of the first yellow fever vaccination. This receptor was obtained from a man aged 18-30 years who received the YFV17D yellow fever vaccine. The CDR3 sequence: CASSLQNEAFF. The CDR3 region has the DNA TGTGCCAGCAGTTTACAGAATGAAGCTTTCTTT.